This TCR beta chain stems from a study of T cells in Graves' hyperthyroidism and ophthalmopathy. This clonotype was seen repeatedly, ten times or more. Uncontrolled infection, other autoimmune disease, pregnancy or lactation led to exclusion. Clinical symptoms, serum thyroxine and TRAb, thyroid ultrasound and orbital computed tomography were used for the diagnoses. V was clipped by 1 base and J by 3 bases, with 16 bases between them. The CDR3 totals 17 residues. Germline lookup yields CDR1 SNHLY and CDR2 FYNNEI. Amplification of TCR beta CDR3 regions was performed using RNA transcripts as template. A first-round RT-PCR of the TCR CDR3 used the HTBI primer set. MiXCR, run by TCRdb on the multiplex PCR reads, gives a single entry per CDR3 protein. Of about 660,000 distinct CDR3 sequences in the sample, nearly 45% were seen once.

The sample taken for sequencing was peripheral blood or thyroid tissue (not recorded which). This chain uses TRBV2 with TRBJ1-5; D gene unclear. This receptor was obtained from an adult man with Graves' disease, either hyperthyroidism or ophthalmopathy (not recorded which). The CDR3 is CASSEELGATDNQPQHF. As DNA, the CDR3 is TGTGCCAGCAGTGAAGAGTTGGGTGCTACGGACAATCAGCCCCAGCATTTT. The full variable domain, its missing parts supplied by reference TRBV2 and TRBJ1-5, is EPEVTQTPSHQVTQMGQEVILRCVPISNHLYFYWYRQILGQKVEFLVSFYNNEISEKSEIFDDQFSVERPDGSNFTLKIRSTKLEDSAMYFCASSEELGATDNQPQHFGDGTRLSIL.